The rows below give T cell receptor beta chains drawn from one sample of a study of long-term antiretroviral therapy in people with HIV. Produced via immunoSEQ multiplex PCR; TCRdb's table is partial and in-frame only. The sample includes about 33,000 clones, around 80% of them seen just once. The material sequenced was unsorted PBMCs, taken 2 years after starting antiretroviral therapy. These receptors all stem from a woman between 50 and 59 years old with HIV. Each CDR3 is given with its conserved first and last residue. The D gene is left open where the match is weak. Only some rows state a clone size, as once, few, many or a class for expanded clones.

j_call,clone_size,d_call,v_call,cdr3_aa,cdr3_nt
TRBJ2-5,few,NA,TRBV7-9,CASSFSGVETQYF,TGTGCCAGCAGCTTTTCAGGAGTGGAGACCCAGTACTTC
TRBJ2-5,NA,NA,TRBV9,CASSAWETQYF,TGTGCCAGCAGCGCGTGGGAGACCCAGTACTTC
TRBJ2-3,NA,TRBD2,TRBV6-6,CASSRTSGGSTDTQYF,TGTGCCAGCAGCCGGACTAGCGGGGGGAGCACAGATACGCAGTATTTT
TRBJ2-1,NA,TRBD1,TRBV29-1,CSVDGIQGAWNEQFF,TGCAGCGTTGATGGGATACAGGGGGCTTGGAATGAGCAGTTCTTC
TRBJ1-5,NA,NA,TRBV19,CASSMFGSLNQPQHF,TGTGCCAGTAGTATGTTCGGCAGCTTAAATCAGCCCCAGCATTTT
TRBJ1-5,NA,NA,TRBV21-1,CASSLTGGLGPQHF,TGTGCCAGCAGCCTCACAGGGGGCTTAGGGCCCCAGCATTTT
TRBJ1-1,NA,NA,TRBV11-2,CASSLVRRPEAFF,TGTGCCAGCAGCTTAGTGCGAAGACCTGAAGCTTTCTTT
TRBJ2-1,NA,TRBD2,TRBV5-1,CASSLGTSGRGEQFF,TGCGCCAGCAGCTTGGGCACTAGCGGGCGTGGAGAGCAGTTCTTC
TRBJ1-5,once,NA,TRBV14,CASSQAGSGNQPQHF,TGTGCCAGCAGCCAAGCTGGTTCTGGCAATCAGCCCCAGCATTTT
TRBJ2-2,NA,TRBD2,TRBV4-1,CASSQSGLAGGHTGELFF,TGCGCCAGCAGCCAATCGGGACTAGCGGGGGGGCACACCGGGGAGCTGTTTTTT
TRBJ2-2,NA,NA,TRBV19,CASSITVTGELFF,TGTGCCAGTAGTATAACGGTCACCGGGGAGCTGTTTTTT
TRBJ1-3,NA,NA,TRBV7-2,CASSYSSSGNTIYF,TGTGCCAGCAGCTACTCGAGCTCTGGAAACACCATATATTTT
TRBJ2-3,NA,NA,TRBV5-1,CASGSPEFTDTQYF,TGCGCCAGCGGATCGCCGGAGTTCACAGATACGCAGTATTTT
TRBJ2-2,NA,TRBD2,TRBV5-1,CASSPGLAGGLAGELFF,TGCGCCAGCAGTCCGGGACTAGCGGGGGGGCTGGCCGGGGAGCTGTTTTTT
TRBJ2-5,NA,NA,TRBV30,CAWSDGRQTQYF,TGTGCCTGGAGCGACGGTCGACAGACCCAGTACTTC
TRBJ2-1,NA,TRBD2,TRBV7-3,CASSLRSSGGAYEQFF,TGTGCCAGCAGCTTAAGATCCAGCGGGGGGGCCTATGAGCAGTTCTTC
TRBJ2-7,NA,NA,TRBV27,CASSLFQYYEQYF,TGTGCCAGCAGTTTATTCCAGTACTACGAGCAGTACTTC
TRBJ2-1,NA,NA,TRBV5-4,CASSPSDSPYNEQFF,TGTGCCAGCAGCCCTAGCGACAGTCCCTACAATGAGCAGTTCTTC
TRBJ2-1,NA,TRBD2,TRBV13,CASSSLAGAGNEQFF,TGTGCCAGCAGCTCCTTAGCGGGGGCCGGGAATGAGCAGTTCTTC
TRBJ2-5,NA,TRBD2,TRBV5-4,CASSLAGGPLKETQYF,TGTGCCAGCAGCTTGGCGGGGGGACCCCTAAAAGAGACCCAGTACTTC
TRBJ1-5,NA,NA,TRBV6-1,CASRADSSNQPQHF,TGTGCCAGCAGAGCGGACAGTAGCAATCAGCCCCAGCATTTT
TRBJ1-4,few,NA,TRBV19,CASSAGGEKLFF,TGTGCCAGTAGTGCCGGGGGAGAAAAACTGTTTTTT
TRBJ2-1,NA,TRBD2,TRBV30,CAWSVWSGGANEQFF,TGTGCCTGGAGTGTTTGGAGCGGGGGGGCGAATGAGCAGTTCTTC
TRBJ2-3,NA,TRBD2,TRBV6-1,CASSGVAGGTDTQYF,TGTGCCAGCAGTGGCGTAGCGGGGGGTACAGATACGCAGTATTTT
TRBJ2-7,NA,TRBD2,TRBV11-2,CASSFGGGANEQYF,TGTGCCAGCAGCTTCGGCGGGGGGGCCAACGAGCAGTACTTC
TRBJ1-1,NA,NA,TRBV6-6,CASSYFTGNTEAFF,TGTGCCAGCAGTTACTTCACTGGGAACACTGAAGCTTTCTTT
TRBJ2-7,NA,NA,TRBV6-1,CASSEEGSYEQYF,TGTGCCAGCAGTGAAGAAGGCTCCTACGAGCAGTACTTC
TRBJ2-2,NA,NA,TRBV9,CASSVDTGELFF,TGTGCCAGCAGCGTCGACACCGGGGAGCTGTTTTTT
TRBJ2-1,once,NA,TRBV2,CASSERKSEQFF,TGTGCCAGCAGTGAACGGAAAAGTGAGCAGTTCTTC
TRBJ1-6,NA,NA,TRBV9,CASSVNRYNSPLHF,TGTGCCAGCAGCGTAAACAGGTATAATTCACCCCTCCACTTT
TRBJ2-1,NA,NA,TRBV7-6,CASSLEHAEQFF,TGTGCCAGCAGCTTAGAGCATGCTGAGCAGTTCTTC
TRBJ2-1,NA,NA,TRBV6-5,CASSYFQGSNEQFF,TGTGCCAGCAGTTACTTTCAGGGGTCCAATGAGCAGTTCTTC
TRBJ2-7,NA,TRBD2,TRBV4-1,CASSQAGGAGGLNEQYF,TGCGCCAGCAGCCAAGCCGGGGGCGCGGGGGGCCTGAACGAGCAGTACTTC
TRBJ2-1,medium-sized,NA,TRBV11-2,CASSLEGLPEEQFF,TGTGCCAGCAGCTTAGAAGGTTTGCCGGAAGAGCAGTTCTTC
TRBJ1-4,NA,NA,TRBV6-5,CASNASRSGREKLFF,TGTGCCAGCAACGCCTCTAGGAGTGGGCGAGAAAAACTGTTTTTT
TRBJ1-2,NA,TRBD1,TRBV18,CASSQMTGDYYTF,TGTGCCAGCTCACAAATGACAGGGGATTACTACACCTTC
TRBJ2-3,NA,TRBD2,TRBV7-2,CASSFQRGTTDTQYF,TGTGCCAGCAGCTTCCAGCGGGGGACCACAGATACGCAGTATTTT
TRBJ1-6,NA,TRBD1,TRBV14,CASSRVQGFSPLHF,TGTGCCAGCAGCCGCGTACAGGGGTTCTCACCCCTCCACTTT
TRBJ2-2,NA,NA,TRBV5-1,CASRTANTGELFF,TGCGCCAGCAGGACGGCGAACACCGGGGAGCTGTTTTTT
TRBJ1-2,few,NA,TRBV30,CAWSTVAANYGYTF,TGTGCCTGGAGTACGGTGGCAGCTAACTATGGCTACACCTTC
TRBJ2-6,NA,NA,TRBV9,CASSAGGLSGANVLTF,TGTGCCAGCAGCGCCGGCGGGCTCTCTGGGGCCAACGTCCTGACTTTC
TRBJ1-6,NA,NA,TRBV6-5,CASSYSGRPYSPLHF,TGTGCCAGCAGTTACTCGGGACGGCCCTATTCACCCCTCCACTTT